The clone carrying this TCR beta chain was seen a handful of times. Antigen specificity is unknown. The sample originates from a study of naive and memory T cell subsets. Study-level findings and limits: Clonotypes are single alpha or beta chains, not paired receptors. TCR abundance followed a power law differing between naive and memory subsets.

An equimolar mix of two oligonucleotides served as the beta constant-region primer for TRBC1 and TRBC2. TCRdb re-derived calls from the UMI-ligation and nested PCR reads in MiXCR, one entry per CDR3 protein. This table has approximately 140,000 distinct CDR3 sequences, over 15% appearing once. Sequential positive selection took CD4 T cells first, then CD8 T cells. CDR3 size: 14 residues. V was pared by 10 bases and J by 5 bases, with 12 bases of the junction left unmatched. The germline V gene encodes CDR1 SGHNT and CDR2 YYREEE (reference sequence). This chain links TRBV5-4 with TRBJ2-3; 8 bases match TRBD2. The source of this sequence is a human donor in good health. Sample: naive CD4+ T cells from blood. DNA for the CDR3: TGTGCCGGGTGGAGCGGGAGTGTTGGAGATACGCAGTATTTT. Translation: CAGWSGSVGDTQYF.